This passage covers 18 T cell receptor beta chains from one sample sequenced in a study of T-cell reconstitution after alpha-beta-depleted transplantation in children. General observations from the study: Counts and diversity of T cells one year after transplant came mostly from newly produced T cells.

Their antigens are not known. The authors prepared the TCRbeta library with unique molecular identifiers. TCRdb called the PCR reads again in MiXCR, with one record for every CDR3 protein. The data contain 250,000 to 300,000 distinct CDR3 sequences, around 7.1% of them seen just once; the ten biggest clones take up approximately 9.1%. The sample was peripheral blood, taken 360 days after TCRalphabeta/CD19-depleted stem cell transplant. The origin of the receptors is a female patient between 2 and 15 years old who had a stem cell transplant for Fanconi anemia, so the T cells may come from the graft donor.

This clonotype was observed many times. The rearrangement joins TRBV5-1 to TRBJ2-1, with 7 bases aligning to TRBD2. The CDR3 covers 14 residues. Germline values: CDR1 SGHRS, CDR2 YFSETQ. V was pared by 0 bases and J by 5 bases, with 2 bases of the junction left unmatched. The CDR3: CASSLVLADNEQFF. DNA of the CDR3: TGCGCCAGCAGCTTGGTGCTAGCGGACAATGAGCAGTTCTTC.

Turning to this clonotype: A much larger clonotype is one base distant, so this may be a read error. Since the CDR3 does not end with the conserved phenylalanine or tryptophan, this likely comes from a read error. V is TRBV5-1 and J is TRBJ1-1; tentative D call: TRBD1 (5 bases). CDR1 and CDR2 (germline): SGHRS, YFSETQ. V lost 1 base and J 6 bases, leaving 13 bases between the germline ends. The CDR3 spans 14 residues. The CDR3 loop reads CASSLQKGSAEAFC. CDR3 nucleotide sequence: TGCGCCAGCAGCTTGCAAAAGGGGTCCGCTGAAGCTTTCTGT.

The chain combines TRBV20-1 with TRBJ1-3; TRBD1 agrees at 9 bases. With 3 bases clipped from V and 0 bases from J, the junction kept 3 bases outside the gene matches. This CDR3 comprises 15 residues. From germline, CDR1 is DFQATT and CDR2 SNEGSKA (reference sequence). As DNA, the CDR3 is TGCAGTGCTAGCGAGACAGGGGGCTCTGGAAACACCATATATTTT. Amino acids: CSASETGGSGNTIYF.

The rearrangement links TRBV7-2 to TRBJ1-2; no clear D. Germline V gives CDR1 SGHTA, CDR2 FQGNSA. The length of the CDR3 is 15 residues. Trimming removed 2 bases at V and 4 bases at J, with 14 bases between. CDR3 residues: CASSLFDGSSYGYTF. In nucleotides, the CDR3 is TGTGCCAGCAGCTTATTTGACGGGAGTAGCTATGGCTACACCTTC. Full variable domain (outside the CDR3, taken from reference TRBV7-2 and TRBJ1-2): GAGVSQSPSNKVTEKGKDVELRCDPISGHTALYWYRQSLGQGLEFLIYFQGNSAPDKSGLPSDRFSAERTGGSVSTLTIQRTQQEDSAVYLCASSLFDGSSYGYTFGSGTRLTVV.

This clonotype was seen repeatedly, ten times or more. The CDR3 region is CASSSRGRSSYEQYF. The CDR3 nucleotides are TGTGCCAGCAGCTCCAGGGGTAGGAGCTCCTACGAGCAGTACTTC. The gene calls are TRBV5-6 and TRBJ2-7, with D possibly being TRBD1 (6 bases). Between the trimmed V and J ends, which lost 3 bases and 0 bases, there was a span of 13 bases. The CDR3 is 15 residues long. In germline, CDR1 is SGHDT, CDR2 YYEEEE.

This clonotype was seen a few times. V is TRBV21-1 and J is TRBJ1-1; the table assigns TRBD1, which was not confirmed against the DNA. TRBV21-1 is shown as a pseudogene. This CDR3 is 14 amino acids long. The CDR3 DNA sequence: TGTGCCAGCAGCAATGGGGGGGCTAGTACTGAAGCTTTCTTT. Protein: CASSNGGASTEAFF.

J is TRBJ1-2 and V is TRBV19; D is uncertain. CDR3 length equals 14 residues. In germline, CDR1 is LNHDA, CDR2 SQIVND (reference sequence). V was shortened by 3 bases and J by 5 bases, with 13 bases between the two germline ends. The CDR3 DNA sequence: TGTGCCAGTAGTATCCCAAAGGTTACTTATGGCTACACCTTC. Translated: CASSIPKVTYGYTF.

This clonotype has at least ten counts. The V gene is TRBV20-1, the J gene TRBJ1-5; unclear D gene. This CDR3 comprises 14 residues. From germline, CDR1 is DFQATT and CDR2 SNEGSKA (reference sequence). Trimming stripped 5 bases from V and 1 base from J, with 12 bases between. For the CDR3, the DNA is TGCAGTGCTCAACACAGAGGCAGCAATCAGCCCCAGCATTTT. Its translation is CSAQHRGSNQPQHF.

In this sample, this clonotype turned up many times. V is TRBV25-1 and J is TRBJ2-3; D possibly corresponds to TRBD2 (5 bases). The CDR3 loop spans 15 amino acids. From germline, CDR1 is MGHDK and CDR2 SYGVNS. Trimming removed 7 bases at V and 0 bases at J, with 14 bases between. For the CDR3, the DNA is TGTGCCAGCACATCAAGCGGCCCTAGCACAGATACGCAGTATTTT. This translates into CASTSSGPSTDTQYF.

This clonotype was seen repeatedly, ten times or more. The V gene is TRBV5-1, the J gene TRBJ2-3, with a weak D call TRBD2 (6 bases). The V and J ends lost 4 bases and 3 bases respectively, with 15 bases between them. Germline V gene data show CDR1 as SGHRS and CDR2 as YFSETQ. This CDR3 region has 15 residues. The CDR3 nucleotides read TGCGCCAGCAGCCTTCTTGGCGGGGAGACAGATACGCAGTATTTT. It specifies CASSLLGGETDTQYF. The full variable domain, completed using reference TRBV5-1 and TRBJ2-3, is KAGVTQTPRYLIKTRGQQVTLSCSPISGHRSVSWYQQTPGQGLQFLFEYFSETQRNKGNFPGRFSGRQFSNSRSEMNVSTLELGDSALYLCASSLLGGETDTQYFGPGTRLTVL.

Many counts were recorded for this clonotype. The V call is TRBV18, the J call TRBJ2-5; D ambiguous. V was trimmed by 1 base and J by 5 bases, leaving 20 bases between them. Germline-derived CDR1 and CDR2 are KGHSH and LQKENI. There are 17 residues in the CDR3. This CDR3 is CASSPLSFRLVGETQYF. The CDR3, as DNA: TGTGCCAGCTCACCACTCTCCTTTCGTCTTGTGGGCGAGACCCAGTACTTC.

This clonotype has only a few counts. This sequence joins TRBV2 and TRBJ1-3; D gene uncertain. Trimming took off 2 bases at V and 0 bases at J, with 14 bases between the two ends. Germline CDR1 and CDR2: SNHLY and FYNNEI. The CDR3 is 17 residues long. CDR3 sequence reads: CASSEWSAQHSGNTIYF. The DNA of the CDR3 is TGTGCCAGCAGTGAATGGTCCGCTCAACACTCTGGAAACACCATATATTTT. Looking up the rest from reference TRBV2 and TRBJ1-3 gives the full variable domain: EPEVTQTPSHQVTQMGQEVILRCVPISNHLYFYWYRQILGQKVEFLVSFYNNEISEKSEIFDDQFSVERPDGSNFTLKIRSTKLEDSAMYFCASSEWSAQHSGNTIYFGEGSWLTVV.

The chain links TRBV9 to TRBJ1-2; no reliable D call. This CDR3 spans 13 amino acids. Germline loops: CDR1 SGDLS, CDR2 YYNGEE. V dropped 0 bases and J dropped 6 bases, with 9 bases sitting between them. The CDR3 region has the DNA TGTGCCAGCAGCGTAGGGACTCTCGATGGCTACACCTTC. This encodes CASSVGTLDGYTF. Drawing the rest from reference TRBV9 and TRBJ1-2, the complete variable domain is DSGVTQTPKHLITATGQRVTLRCSPRSGDLSVYWYQQSLDQGLQFLIQYYNGEERAKGNILERFSAQQFPDLHSELNLSSLELGDSALYFCASSVGTLDGYTFGSGTRLTVV.

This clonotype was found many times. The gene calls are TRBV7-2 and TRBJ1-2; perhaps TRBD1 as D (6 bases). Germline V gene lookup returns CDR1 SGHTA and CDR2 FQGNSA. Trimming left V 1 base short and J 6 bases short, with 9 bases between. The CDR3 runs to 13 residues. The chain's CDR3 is CASSLGAGDGYTF. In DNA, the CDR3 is TGTGCCAGCAGCTTAGGGGCAGGGGATGGCTACACCTTC.

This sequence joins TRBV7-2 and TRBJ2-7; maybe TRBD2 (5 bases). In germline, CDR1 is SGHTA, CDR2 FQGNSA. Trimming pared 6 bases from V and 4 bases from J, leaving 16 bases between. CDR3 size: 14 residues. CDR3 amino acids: CASSRDGGQYEQYF. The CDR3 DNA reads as TGTGCCAGCAGTCGCGACGGAGGCCAATACGAGCAGTACTTC.

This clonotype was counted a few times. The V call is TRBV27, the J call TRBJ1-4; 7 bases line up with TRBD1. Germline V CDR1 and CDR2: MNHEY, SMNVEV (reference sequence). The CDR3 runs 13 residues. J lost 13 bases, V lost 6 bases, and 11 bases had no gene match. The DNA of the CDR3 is TGTGCCAGCAGCCCAGGGACAGCGGATGGACTGTTTTTT. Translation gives CASSPGTADGLFF.

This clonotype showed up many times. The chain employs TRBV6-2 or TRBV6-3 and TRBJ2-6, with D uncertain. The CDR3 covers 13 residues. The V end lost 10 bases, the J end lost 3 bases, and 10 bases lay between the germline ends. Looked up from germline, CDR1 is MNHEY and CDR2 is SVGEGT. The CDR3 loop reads CATLRVGANVLTF. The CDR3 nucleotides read TGTGCCACCCTCCGGGTTGGGGCCAACGTCCTGACTTTC.

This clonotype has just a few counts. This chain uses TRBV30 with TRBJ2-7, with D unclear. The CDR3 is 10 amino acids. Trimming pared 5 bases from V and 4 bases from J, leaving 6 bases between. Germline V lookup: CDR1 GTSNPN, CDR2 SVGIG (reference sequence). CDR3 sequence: CAWGVYEQYF. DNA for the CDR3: TGTGCCTGGGGGGTTTACGAGCAGTACTTC.